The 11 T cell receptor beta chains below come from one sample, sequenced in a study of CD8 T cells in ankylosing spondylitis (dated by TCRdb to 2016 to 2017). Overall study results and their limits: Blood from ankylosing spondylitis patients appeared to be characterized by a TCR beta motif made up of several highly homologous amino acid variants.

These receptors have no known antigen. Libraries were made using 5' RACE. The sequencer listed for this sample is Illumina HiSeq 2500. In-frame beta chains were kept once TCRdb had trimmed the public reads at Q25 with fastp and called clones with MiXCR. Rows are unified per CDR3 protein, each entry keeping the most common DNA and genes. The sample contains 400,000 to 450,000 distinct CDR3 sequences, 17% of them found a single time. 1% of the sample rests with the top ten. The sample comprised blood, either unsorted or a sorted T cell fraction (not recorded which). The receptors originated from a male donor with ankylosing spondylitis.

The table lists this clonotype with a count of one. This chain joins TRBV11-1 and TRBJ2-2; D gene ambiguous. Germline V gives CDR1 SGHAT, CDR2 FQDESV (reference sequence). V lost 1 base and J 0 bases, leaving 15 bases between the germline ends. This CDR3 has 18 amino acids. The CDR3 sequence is CASSLEWLGKANTGELFF. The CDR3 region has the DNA TGTGCCAGCAGCTTAGAATGGTTAGGGAAAGCGAACACCGGGGAGCTGTTTTTT.

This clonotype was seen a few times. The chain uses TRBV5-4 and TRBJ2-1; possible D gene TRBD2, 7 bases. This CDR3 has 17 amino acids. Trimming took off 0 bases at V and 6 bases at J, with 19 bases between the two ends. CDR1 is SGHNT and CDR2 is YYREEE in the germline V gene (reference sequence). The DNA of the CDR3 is TGTGCCAGCAGCTTGGTGGGGGGGTTCCCGACAGGCAATGAGCAGTTCTTC. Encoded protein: CASSLVGGFPTGNEQFF.

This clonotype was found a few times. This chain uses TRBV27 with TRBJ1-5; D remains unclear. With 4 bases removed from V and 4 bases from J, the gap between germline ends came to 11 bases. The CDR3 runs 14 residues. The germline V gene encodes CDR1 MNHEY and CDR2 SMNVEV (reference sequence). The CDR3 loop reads CASSSETANQPQHF. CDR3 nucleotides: TGTGCCAGCAGTTCAGAGACGGCTAATCAGCCCCAGCATTTT.

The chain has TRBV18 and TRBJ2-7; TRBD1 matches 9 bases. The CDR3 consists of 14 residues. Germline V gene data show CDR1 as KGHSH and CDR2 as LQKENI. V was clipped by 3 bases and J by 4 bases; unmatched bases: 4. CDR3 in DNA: TGTGCCAGCTCACCCGGGACAGGGCGGTACGAGCAGTACTTC. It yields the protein CASSPGTGRYEQYF. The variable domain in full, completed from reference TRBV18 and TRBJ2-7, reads NAGVMQNPRHLVRRRGQEARLRCSPMKGHSHVYWYRQLPEEGLKFMVYLQKENIIDESGMPKERFSAEFPKEGPSILRIQQVVRGDSAAYFCASSPGTGRYEQYFGPGTRLTVT.

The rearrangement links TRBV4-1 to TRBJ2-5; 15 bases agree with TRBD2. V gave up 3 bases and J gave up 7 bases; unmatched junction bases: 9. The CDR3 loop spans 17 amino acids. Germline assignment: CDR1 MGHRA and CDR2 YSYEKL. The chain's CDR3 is CASSHPGLAGGLGTQYF. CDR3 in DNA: TGCGCCAGCAGCCACCCTGGACTAGCGGGGGGGCTTGGGACCCAGTACTTC.

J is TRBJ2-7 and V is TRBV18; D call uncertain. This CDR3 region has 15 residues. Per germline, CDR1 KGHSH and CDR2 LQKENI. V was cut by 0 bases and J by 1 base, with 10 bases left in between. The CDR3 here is CASSPPSDFSYEQYF. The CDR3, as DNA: TGTGCCAGCTCACCACCGAGCGACTTTTCCTACGAGCAGTACTTC. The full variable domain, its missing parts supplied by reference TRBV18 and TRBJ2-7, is NAGVMQNPRHLVRRRGQEARLRCSPMKGHSHVYWYRQLPEEGLKFMVYLQKENIIDESGMPKERFSAEFPKEGPSILRIQQVVRGDSAAYFCASSPPSDFSYEQYFGPGTRLTVT.

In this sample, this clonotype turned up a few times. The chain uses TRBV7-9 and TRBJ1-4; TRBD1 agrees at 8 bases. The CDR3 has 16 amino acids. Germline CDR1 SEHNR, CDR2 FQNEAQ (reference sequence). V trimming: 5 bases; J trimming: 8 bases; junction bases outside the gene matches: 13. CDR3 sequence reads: CASSVTGQAIWEKLFF. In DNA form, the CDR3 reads TGTGCCAGCAGCGTGACGGGACAGGCCATTTGGGAAAAACTGTTTTTT.

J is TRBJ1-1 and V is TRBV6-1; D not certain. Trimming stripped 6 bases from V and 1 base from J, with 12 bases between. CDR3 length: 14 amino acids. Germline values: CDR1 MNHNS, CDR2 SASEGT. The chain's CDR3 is CASRGGWGNTEAFF. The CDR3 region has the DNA TGTGCCAGCAGAGGTGGGTGGGGGAACACTGAAGCTTTCTTT.

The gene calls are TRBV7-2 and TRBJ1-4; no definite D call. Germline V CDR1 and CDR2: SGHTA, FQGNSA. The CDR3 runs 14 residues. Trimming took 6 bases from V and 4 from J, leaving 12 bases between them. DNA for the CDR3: TGTGCCAGCAGTACCGAGGGCGGTAATGAAAAACTGTTTTTT. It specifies CASSTEGGNEKLFF.

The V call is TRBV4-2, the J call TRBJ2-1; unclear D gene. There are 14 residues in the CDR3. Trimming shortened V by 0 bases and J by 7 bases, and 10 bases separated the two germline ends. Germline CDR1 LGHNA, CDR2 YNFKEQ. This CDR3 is CASSQESGWNEQFF. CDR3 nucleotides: TGTGCCAGCAGCCAAGAATCGGGTTGGAATGAGCAGTTCTTC.

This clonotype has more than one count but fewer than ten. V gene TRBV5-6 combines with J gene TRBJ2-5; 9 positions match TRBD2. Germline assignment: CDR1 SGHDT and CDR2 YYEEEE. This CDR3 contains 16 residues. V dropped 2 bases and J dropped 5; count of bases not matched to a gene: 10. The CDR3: CASSFWTSDRRETQYF. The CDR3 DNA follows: TGTGCCAGCAGCTTCTGGACTAGCGATCGCCGGGAGACCCAGTACTTC.